Included here is one T cell receptor beta chain sequence, with context. This record belongs to a study of spatial heterogeneity in lung cancer. Germline V gene lookup returns CDR1 MDHEN and CDR2 SYDVKM. J lost 2 bases, V lost 4 bases, and 9 bases had no gene match. The CDR3 has 16 amino acids. MiXCR, applied by TCRdb to the 5' RACE reads, yields one record per CDR3 protein. The sample has thousands of distinct CDR3 sequences, around 5% seen once. The time point was: sample taken at primary tumor resection. Whole RNA, isolated from tumor, nontumor lung or frozen PBMC, was sequenced without prior sorting.

This specimen consisted of normal lung tissue next to the tumor, obtained at surgery. This clonotype was sampled from a female donor with early-stage non-small cell lung cancer. V and J are TRBV28 and TRBJ2-7; 9 bases fit TRBD1. CDR3 sequence reads: CASSSPGTGLTYEQYF. The CDR3 DNA is TGTGCCAGCAGTTCTCCAGGGACAGGGTTAACCTACGAGCAGTACTTC.